A single sample is the source of the 14 T cell receptor beta chains below, sequenced in a study of T cells in severe cutaneous drug reactions. Carbamazepine had induced Stevens-Johnson syndrome or toxic epidermal necrolysis in the sequenced donors. The iRepertoire multiplex PCR system with TCR subtype-specific primers built both bulk and single-cell libraries. TCRdb reprocessed the multiplex PCR reads and reports one entry per CDR3 protein, with no DNA. This specimen shows approximately 9,500 distinct CDR3 sequences; the ten leading clones hold 21%. Sequenced input: cells from a skin blister. These receptor sequences come from a human donor with Stevens-Johnson syndrome, a severe cutaneous drug reaction.

The gene calls are TRBV20-1 and TRBJ2-1; TCRdb designates TRBD2, a call that cannot be tested without DNA. CDR3 length: 14 amino acids. The germline V gene encodes CDR1 DFQATT and CDR2 SNEGSKA (reference sequence). The CDR3 sequence is CSAGGFSSYNEQFF.

In terms of frequency, this clonotype is medium-sized (0.01 to 0.1%). This chain's CDR3 is CSAFGVGGSYNEQFF. The chain recombines TRBV20-1 with TRBJ2-1; absent DNA, TCRdb's TRBD1 call cannot be checked. CDR1 is DFQATT and CDR2 is SNEGSKA in the germline V gene (reference sequence). CDR3 length: 15 residues.

The chain combines TRBV20-1 with TRBJ1-2; TCRdb's D gene call, TRBD1, goes unchecked for lack of DNA. The CDR3 has 11 residues. The germline CDR1 and CDR2 sequences are DFQATT and SNEGSKA (reference sequence). CDR3 sequence reads: CSATDRDGYTF.

This chain joins TRBV29-1 and TRBJ1-1; TCRdb designates TRBD1, a call that cannot be tested without DNA. This CDR3 is 12 amino acids long. CDR1 and CDR2 (germline): SQVTM, ANQGSEA. This CDR3 reads CSPGTANTEAFF.

V is TRBV20-1 and J is TRBJ2-7. The CDR3 length is 11 residues. Germline V gene lookup returns CDR1 DFQATT and CDR2 SNEGSKA (reference sequence). The CDR3 loop reads CSATSLGEQYF.

The CDR3 region is CASSPQGTGNTEAFF. The V call is TRBV18, the J call TRBJ1-1; TCRdb's D call, TRBD1, is unchecked because there is no DNA. The germline gives CDR1 KGHSH, CDR2 LQKENI. The CDR3 length is 15 residues.

V usage is TRBV20-1 and J usage is TRBJ2-7; TCRdb returns TRBD2, unconfirmable since there is no DNA. CDR1 and CDR2 from the germline V gene are DFQATT and SNEGSKA (reference sequence). The CDR3 covers 15 residues. CDR3 sequence reads: CSARNLAGITYEQYF.

The genes are TRBV20-1 and TRBJ2-1; checking the TCRdb D call of TRBD1 is not possible without DNA. This CDR3 is built from 15 residues. The V gene's germline CDR1 is DFQATT and CDR2 SNEGSKA (reference sequence). The CDR3 is CSARDWGRGRNEQFF.

This sequence joins TRBV20-1 and TRBJ2-1; TCRdb returns TRBD2, unconfirmable since there is no DNA. Looked up from germline, CDR1 is DFQATT and CDR2 is SNEGSKA (reference sequence). CDR3 length equals 14 residues. CDR3: CSPEAGANVDEQFF.

In terms of frequency, this clonotype is medium-sized (0.01 to 0.1%). This sequence joins TRBV4-1 and TRBJ2-7. Per the germline V gene, CDR1 is MGHRA and CDR2 is YSYEKL. The CDR3 is 15 residues long. The CDR3 loop reads CASSQDWRGSYEQYF.

The chain is built from TRBV20-1 and TRBJ2-4; TCRdb designates TRBD1, a call that cannot be tested without DNA. Germline-derived CDR1 and CDR2 are DFQATT and SNEGSKA (reference sequence). The CDR3 runs to 14 residues. This chain's CDR3 is CSARAGTEINIQYF.

The chain employs TRBV20-1 and TRBJ2-1; TCRdb's assignment of TRBD1 cannot be checked, as there is no DNA. There are 16 residues in the CDR3. CDR1 is DFQATT, CDR2 SNEGSKA, per germline (reference sequence). CDR3 sequence reads: CSARHHGGKGSNEQFF.

Measured by frequency, this clonotype is medium-sized. J is TRBJ1-1 and V is TRBV20-1. The CDR3 sequence is 11 residues long. CDR1 is DFQATT and CDR2 is SNEGSKA in the germline V gene (reference sequence). The CDR3 spells CSAKTGSEAFF.

According to its frequency, this clonotype is medium-sized (0.01 to 0.1%). The chain is built from TRBV20-1 and TRBJ1-4. The CDR3 sequence is 13 residues long. CDR1 is DFQATT and CDR2 is SNEGSKA in the germline V gene (reference sequence). CDR3 loop: CSAIRPRDEKLFF.